The present TCR beta chain was sequenced within a study of somatic mutations in cytotoxic T cells in rheumatoid arthritis. On the study more broadly: The authors flow-sorted some V beta antibody-stained T-cell populations at nearly 100% purity, including V beta1+ cells that they sequenced for TCRB.

The CDR3 sequence is 16 residues long. About this clone: What it binds is unknown.

Clones were sequenced by immunoSEQ multiplex PCR, and TCRdb holds only the in-frame ones, with some missing. This sample has about 15,000 clones, with about four fifths found just once. General study results and limits: Nothing was done to adjust for multiple comparisons when TRBV07 showed up slightly less in rheumatoid arthritis patients.

The sequence was obtained from an adult with rheumatoid arthritis. The chain joins TRBV21-1 to TRBJ2-5; TRBD2 was called by the table and not checked on the DNA. TRBV21-1 is recorded as a pseudogene. Sequenced input: CD8+ T cells sorted from blood. The CDR3 protein is CASSKEALGNQETQYF. CDR3 DNA: TGTGCCAGCAGCAAAGAGGCACTAGGAAACCAAGAGACCCAGTACTTC.